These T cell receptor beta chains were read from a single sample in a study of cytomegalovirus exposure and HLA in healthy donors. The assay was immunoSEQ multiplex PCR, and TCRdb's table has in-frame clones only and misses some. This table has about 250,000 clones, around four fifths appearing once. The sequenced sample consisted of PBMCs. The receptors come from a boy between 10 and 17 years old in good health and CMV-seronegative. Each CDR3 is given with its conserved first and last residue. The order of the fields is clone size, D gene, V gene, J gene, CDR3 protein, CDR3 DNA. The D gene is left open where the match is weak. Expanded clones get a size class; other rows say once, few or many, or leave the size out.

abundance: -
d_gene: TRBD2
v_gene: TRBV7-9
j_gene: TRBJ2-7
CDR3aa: CASSARLAGGYEQYF
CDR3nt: TGTGCCAGCAGCGCCCGACTAGCGGGAGGGTACGAGCAGTACTTC

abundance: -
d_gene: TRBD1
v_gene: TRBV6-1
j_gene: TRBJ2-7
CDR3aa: CASSELGQWGYEQYF
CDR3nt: TGTGCCAGCAGTGAATTGGGACAGTGGGGCTACGAGCAGTACTTC

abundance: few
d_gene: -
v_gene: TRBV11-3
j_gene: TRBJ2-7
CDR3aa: CASSFGGGRNEQYF
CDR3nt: TGTGCCAGCAGCTTTGGGGGGGGGCGAAACGAGCAGTACTTC

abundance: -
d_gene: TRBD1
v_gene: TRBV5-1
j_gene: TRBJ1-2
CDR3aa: CASSSGQGGYGYTF
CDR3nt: TGCGCCAGCAGCTCCGGACAGGGCGGGTATGGCTACACCTTC

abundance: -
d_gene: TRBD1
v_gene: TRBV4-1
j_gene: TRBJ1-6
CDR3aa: CASSQGWGQGGSPLHF
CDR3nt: TGCGCCAGCAGCCAAGGTTGGGGACAGGGCGGCTCACCCCTCCACTTT

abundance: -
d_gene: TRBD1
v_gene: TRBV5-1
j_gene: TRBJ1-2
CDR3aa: CASSRGDRGLPHGYTF
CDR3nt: TGCGCCAGCAGCCGGGGGGACAGGGGGCTTCCTCATGGCTACACCTTC

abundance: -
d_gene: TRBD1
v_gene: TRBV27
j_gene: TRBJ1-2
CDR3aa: CASAPGTDYGYTF
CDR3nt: TGTGCCAGCGCACCCGGGACAGACTATGGCTACACCTTC

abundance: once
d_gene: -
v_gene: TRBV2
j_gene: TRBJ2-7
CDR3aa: CASSATGDYEQYF
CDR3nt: TGTGCCAGCAGTGCCACAGGCGATTACGAGCAGTACTTC

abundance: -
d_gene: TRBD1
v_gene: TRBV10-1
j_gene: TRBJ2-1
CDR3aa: CASSESGTDNEQFF
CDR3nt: TGCGCCAGCAGTGAGTCGGGGACAGACAATGAGCAGTTCTTC

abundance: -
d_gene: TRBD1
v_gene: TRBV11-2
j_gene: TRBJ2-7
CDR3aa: CASSRQGYEQYF
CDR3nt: TGTGCCAGCAGCCGACAGGGATACGAGCAGTACTTC

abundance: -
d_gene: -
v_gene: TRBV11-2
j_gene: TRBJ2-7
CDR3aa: CASSPQPRYEQYF
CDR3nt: TGTGCCAGCAGCCCCCAACCCCGGTACGAGCAGTACTTC

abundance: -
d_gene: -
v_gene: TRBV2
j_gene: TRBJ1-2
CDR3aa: CASMGPTTGDNYGYTF
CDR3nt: TGTGCCAGCATGGGTCCTACGACAGGAGACAACTATGGCTACACCTTC

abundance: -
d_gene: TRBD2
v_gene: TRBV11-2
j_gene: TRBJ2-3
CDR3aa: CASSLSGGGRKDTQYF
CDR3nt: TGTGCCAGCAGCCTTAGCGGGGGGGGCCGAAAAGATACGCAGTATTTT

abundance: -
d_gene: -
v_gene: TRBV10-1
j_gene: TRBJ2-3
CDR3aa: CASSDLSAGQSTDTQYF
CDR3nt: TGCGCCAGCAGTGACCTTTCGGCAGGACAGAGCACAGATACGCAGTATTTT

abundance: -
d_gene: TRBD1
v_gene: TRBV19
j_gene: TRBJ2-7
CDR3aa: CASSTLRTGGFGYEQYF
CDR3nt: TGTGCCAGTAGTACATTACGGACAGGGGGCTTCGGATACGAGCAGTACTTC

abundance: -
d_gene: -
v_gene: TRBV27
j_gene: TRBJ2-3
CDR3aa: CASRPTSTDTQYF
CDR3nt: TGTGCCAGCAGACCTACTAGCACAGATACGCAGTATTTT

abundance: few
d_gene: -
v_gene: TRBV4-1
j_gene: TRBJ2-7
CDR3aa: CASSQVSTAPYEQYF
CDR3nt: TGCGCCAGCAGCCAAGTGAGCACCGCGCCCTACGAGCAGTACTTC

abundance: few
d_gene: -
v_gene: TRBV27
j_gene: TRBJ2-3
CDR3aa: CASSFTRGTTDTQYF
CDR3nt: TGTGCCAGCAGTTTCACTCGCGGGACCACAGATACGCAGTATTTT

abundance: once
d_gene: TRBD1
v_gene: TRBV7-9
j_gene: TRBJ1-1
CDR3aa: CASSGGQGTEAFF
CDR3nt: TGTGCCAGCAGCGGGGGACAGGGGACTGAAGCTTTCTTT

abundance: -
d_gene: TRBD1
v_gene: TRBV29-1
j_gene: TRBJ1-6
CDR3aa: CSVVKNGTAGNSPLHF
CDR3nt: TGCAGCGTGGTGAAAAATGGGACAGCTGGTAATTCACCCCTCCACTTT

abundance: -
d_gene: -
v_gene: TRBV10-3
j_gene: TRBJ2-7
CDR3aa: CAISERGSTHQGEQYF
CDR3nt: TGTGCCATCAGTGAACGAGGGAGCACCCACCAAGGGGAGCAGTACTTC

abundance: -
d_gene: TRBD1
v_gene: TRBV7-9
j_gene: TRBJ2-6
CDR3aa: CASSSTGGRTGANVLTF
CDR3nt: TGTGCCAGCAGCTCGACAGGGGGCCGCACTGGGGCCAACGTCCTGACTTTC

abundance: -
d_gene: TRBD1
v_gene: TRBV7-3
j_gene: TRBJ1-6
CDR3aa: CASSMGQEGGSPLHF
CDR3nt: TGTGCCAGCAGCATGGGACAGGAAGGTGGTTCACCCCTCCACTTT

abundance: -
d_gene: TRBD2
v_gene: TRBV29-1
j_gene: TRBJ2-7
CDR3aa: CSVVTSGTYEQYF
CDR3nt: TGCAGCGTTGTAACTAGCGGGACCTACGAGCAGTACTTC

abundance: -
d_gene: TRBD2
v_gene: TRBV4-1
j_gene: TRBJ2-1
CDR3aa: CASSQAPLAGKVKSEQFF
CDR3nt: TGCGCCAGCAGCCAAGCCCCCCTAGCGGGAAAAGTTAAGAGTGAGCAGTTCTTC

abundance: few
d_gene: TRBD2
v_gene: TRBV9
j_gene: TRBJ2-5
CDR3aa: CASSVVGTSGGRETQYF
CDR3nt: TGTGCCAGCAGCGTAGTGGGGACTAGCGGGGGAAGGGAGACCCAGTACTTC

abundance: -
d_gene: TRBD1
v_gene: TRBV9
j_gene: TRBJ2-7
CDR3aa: CASSVGTGSEQYF
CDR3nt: TGTGCCAGCAGCGTCGGGACAGGAAGCGAGCAGTACTTC